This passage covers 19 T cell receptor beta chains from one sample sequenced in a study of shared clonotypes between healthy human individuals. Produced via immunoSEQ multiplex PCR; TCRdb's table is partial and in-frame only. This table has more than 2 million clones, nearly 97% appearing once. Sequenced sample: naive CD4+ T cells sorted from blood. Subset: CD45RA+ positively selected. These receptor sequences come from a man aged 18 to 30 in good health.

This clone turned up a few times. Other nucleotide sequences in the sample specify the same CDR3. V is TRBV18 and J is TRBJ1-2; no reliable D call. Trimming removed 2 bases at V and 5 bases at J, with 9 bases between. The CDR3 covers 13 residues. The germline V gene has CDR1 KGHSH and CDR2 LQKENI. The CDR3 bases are TGTGCCAGCTCACCAGGCGCAGATTATGGCTACACCTTC. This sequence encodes CASSPGADYGYTF.

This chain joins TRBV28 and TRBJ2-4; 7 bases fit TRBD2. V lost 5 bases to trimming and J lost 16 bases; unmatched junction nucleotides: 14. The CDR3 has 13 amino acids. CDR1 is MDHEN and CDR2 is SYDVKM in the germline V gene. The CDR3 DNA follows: TGTGCCAGCAGTACTTCTGAGCGGGGTATCGCTTACTTC. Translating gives CASSTSERGIAYF.

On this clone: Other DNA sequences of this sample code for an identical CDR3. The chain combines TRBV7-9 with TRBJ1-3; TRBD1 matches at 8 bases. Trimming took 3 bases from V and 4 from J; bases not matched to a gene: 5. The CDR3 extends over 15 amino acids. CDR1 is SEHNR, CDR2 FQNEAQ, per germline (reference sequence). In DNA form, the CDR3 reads TGTGCCAGCAGCTTGGCAGGGACAGGAGGAAACACCATATATTTT. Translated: CASSLAGTGGNTIYF. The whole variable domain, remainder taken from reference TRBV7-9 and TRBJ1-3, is DTGVSQNPRHKITKRGQNVTFRCDPISEHNRLYWYRQTLGQGPEFLTYFQNEAQLEKSRLLSDRFSAERPKGSFSTLEIQRTEQGDSAMYLCASSLAGTGGNTIYFGEGSWLTVV.

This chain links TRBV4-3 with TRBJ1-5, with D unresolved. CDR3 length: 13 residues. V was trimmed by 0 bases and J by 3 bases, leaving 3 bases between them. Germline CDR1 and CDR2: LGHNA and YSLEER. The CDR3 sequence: CASSQENNQPQHF. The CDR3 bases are TGCGCCAGCAGCCAAGAGAACAATCAGCCCCAGCATTTT.

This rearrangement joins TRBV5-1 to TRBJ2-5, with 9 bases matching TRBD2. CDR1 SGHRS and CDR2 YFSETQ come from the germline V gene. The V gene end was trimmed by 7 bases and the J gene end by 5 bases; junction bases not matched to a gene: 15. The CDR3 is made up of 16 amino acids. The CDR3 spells CASGRGGESPTETQYF. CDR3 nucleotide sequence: TGCGCCAGCGGGCGGGGGGGCGAGTCTCCAACTGAGACCCAGTACTTC.

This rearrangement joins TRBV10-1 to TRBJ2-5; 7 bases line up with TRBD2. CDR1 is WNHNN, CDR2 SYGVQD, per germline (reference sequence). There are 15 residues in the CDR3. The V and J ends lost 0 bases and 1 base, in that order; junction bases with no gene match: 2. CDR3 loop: CASSESGGGQETQYF. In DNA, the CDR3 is TGCGCCAGCAGTGAGTCTGGGGGGGGCCAAGAGACCCAGTACTTC.

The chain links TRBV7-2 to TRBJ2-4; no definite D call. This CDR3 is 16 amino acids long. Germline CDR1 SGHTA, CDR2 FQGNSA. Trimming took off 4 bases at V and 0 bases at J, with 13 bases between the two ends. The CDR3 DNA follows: TGTGCCAGCAGCTCGGCCCCAAGTGGAGCCAAAAACATTCAGTACTTC. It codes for CASSSAPSGAKNIQYF.

CDR3 in amino acids: CASSEDRGMNTEAFF. For the CDR3, the DNA is TGTGCCAGCAGTGAAGACAGGGGAATGAACACTGAAGCTTTCTTT. The chain joins TRBV2 to TRBJ1-1; 7 bases agree with TRBD1. The CDR3 is 15 residues long. V trimming: 1 base; J trimming: 0 bases; junction bases outside the gene matches: 2. The germline V gene encodes CDR1 SNHLY and CDR2 FYNNEI. Combining the CDR3 with reference TRBV2 and TRBJ1-1 gives the whole variable domain EPEVTQTPSHQVTQMGQEVILRCVPISNHLYFYWYRQILGQKVEFLVSFYNNEISEKSEIFDDQFSVERPDGSNFTLKIRSTKLEDSAMYFCASSEDRGMNTEAFFGQGTRLTVV.

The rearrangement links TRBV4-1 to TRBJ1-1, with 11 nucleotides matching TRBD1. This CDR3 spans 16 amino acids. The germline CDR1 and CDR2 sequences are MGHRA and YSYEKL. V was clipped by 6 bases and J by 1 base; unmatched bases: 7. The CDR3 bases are TGCGCCAGCAGGACTGGACAGGGGGCAGGGAACACTGAAGCTTTCTTT. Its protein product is CASRTGQGAGNTEAFF.

The CDR3 DNA follows: TGTGCCAGCAGCTTAGCCGACACCGCCCTAGGGTACGAGCAGTACTTC. This translates into CASSLADTALGYEQYF. V gene TRBV11-3 combines with J gene TRBJ2-7, with D hard to call. Germline V gene sequence: CDR1 SGHNT, CDR2 YENEEA. The CDR3 runs 16 residues. V was cut by 1 base and J by 4 bases, with 17 bases left in between.

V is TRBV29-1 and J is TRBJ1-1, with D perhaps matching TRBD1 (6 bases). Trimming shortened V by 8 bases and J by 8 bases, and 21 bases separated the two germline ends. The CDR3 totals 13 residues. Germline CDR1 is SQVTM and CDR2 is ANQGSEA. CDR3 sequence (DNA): TGCAGCTCTGACAGACAGGTCAGTATCGAAGCTTTCTTT. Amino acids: CSSDRQVSIEAFF.

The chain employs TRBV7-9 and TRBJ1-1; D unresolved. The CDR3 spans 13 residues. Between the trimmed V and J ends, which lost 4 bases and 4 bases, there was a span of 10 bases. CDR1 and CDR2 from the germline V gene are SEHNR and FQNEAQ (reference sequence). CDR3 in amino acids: CASSSLGGTEAFF. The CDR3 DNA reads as TGTGCCAGCAGCTCCTTGGGCGGCACTGAAGCTTTCTTT. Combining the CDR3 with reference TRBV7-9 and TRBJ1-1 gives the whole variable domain DTGVSQNPRHKITKRGQNVTFRCDPISEHNRLYWYRQTLGQGPEFLTYFQNEAQLEKSRLLSDRFSAERPKGSFSTLEIQRTEQGDSAMYLCASSSLGGTEAFFGQGTRLTVV.

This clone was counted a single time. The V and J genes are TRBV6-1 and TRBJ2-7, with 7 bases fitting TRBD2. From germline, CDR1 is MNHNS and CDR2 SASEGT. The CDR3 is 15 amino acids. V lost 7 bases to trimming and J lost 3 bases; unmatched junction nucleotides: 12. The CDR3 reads CASKSFGGTGYEQYF. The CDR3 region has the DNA TGTGCCAGCAAATCCTTCGGGGGGACCGGCTACGAGCAGTACTTC.

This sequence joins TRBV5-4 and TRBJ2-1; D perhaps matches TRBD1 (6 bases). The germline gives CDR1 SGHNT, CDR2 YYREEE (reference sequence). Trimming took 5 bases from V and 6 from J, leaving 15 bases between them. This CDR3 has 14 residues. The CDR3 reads CASSQATGSNEQFF. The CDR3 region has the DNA TGTGCCAGCAGTCAGGCCACAGGGTCCAATGAGCAGTTCTTC.

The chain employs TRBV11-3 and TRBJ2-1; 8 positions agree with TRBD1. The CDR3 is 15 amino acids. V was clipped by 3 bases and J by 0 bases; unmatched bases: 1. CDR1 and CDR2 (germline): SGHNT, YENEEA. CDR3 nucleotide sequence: TGTGCCAGCAGCTTTGGACAGGGCTCCTACAATGAGCAGTTCTTC. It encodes CASSFGQGSYNEQFF.

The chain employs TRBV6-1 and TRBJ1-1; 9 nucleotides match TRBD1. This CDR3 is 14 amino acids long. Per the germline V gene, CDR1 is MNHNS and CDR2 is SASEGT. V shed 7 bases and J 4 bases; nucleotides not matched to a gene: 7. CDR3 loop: CASKGQGSSTEAFF. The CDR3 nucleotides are TGTGCCAGCAAGGGACAGGGATCGAGCACTGAAGCTTTCTTT.

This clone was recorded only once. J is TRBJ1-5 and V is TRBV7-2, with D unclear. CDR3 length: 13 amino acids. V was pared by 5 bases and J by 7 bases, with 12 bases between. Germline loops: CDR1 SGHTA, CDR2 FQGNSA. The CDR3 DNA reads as TGTGCCAGCAGCCCAGACTGGCTGCAGCCCCAGCATTTT. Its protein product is CASSPDWLQPQHF.

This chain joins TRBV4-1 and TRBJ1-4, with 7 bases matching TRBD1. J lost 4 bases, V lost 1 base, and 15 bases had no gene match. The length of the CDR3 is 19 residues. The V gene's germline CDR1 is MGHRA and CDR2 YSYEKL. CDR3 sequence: CASSQASPGGRGVNEKLFF. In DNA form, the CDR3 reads TGCGCCAGCAGCCAAGCCTCCCCAGGGGGACGAGGGGTTAATGAAAAACTGTTTTTT.

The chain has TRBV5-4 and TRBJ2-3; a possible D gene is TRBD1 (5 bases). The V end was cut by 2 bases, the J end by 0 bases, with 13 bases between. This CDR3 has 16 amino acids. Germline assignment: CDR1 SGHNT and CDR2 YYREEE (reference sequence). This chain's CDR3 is CASSLFQGWSTDTQYF. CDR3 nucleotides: TGTGCCAGCAGCTTATTCCAGGGATGGAGCACAGATACGCAGTATTTT.